This record concerns one TCR beta chain sequence. The sample is drawn from a study of blood T cell repertoires in COVID-19. Study overall: Collection of acute and convalescent COVID-19 samples took place in the United States, Italy and Spain.

The trim removed 2 bases at V and 0 bases at J, leaving 5 bases unmatched. This CDR3 comprises 16 residues. Germline V gives CDR1 MGHRA, CDR2 YSYEKL. Original analysis: Using reference gene primer amplification, nucleated cell counts were estimated. This table comes from immunoSEQ multiplex PCR, and its TCRdb copy is limited to in-frame clones, with some not included. The V and J calls and clone size were taken over from that table, and D and trimming were inferred from the DNA. The sample lists around 180,000 clones; 82% were seen once. This clonotype was sampled from a woman in her 30s with acute or convalescent COVID-19. The specimen sequenced was peripheral blood. J is TRBJ1-2 and V is TRBV4-1, with TRBD1 matching 8 bases. The CDR3 region has the DNA TGCGCCAGCAGCCAAATTACGACAGGGGCTAACTATGGCTACACCTTC. Protein sequence: CASSQITTGANYGYTF.